The 6 T cell receptor beta chains presented below share a single source sample, sequenced in a study of T cells after posttransplantation cyclophosphamide. Sequencing was performed with immunoSEQ multiplex PCR; in TCRdb, only in-frame clones are kept and a portion is missing. This sample has tens of thousands of clones and no singletons, with approximately 2.8% in the ten largest. The sequencing input was PBMCs. The receptors derive from a woman aged 55 to 70 in good health, CMV-negative, and a related stem cell transplant donor.

This clone was detected many times. The rearrangement uses TRBV7-3 and TRBJ2-7, with 7 bases lining up with TRBD2. The V gene's germline CDR1 is SGHTA and CDR2 FQGTGA. The CDR3 runs 14 residues. V gave up 5 bases and J gave up 3 bases; unmatched junction bases: 7. CDR3 in DNA: TGTGCCAGCAGCCCGGGACCTAGCGGCTACGAGCAGTACTTC. Translated: CASSPGPSGYEQYF. Looking up the rest from reference TRBV7-3 and TRBJ2-7 gives the full variable domain: GAGVSQTPSNKVTEKGKYVELRCDPISGHTALYWYRQSLGQGPEFLIYFQGTGAADDSGLPNDRFFAVRPEGSVSTLKIQRTERGDSAVYLCASSPGPSGYEQYFGPGTRLTVT.

This clone came up a few times. This chain joins TRBV15 and TRBJ1-6; D call uncertain. This CDR3 spans 14 amino acids. Trimming shortened V by 8 bases and J by 6 bases, and 14 bases separated the two germline ends. Germline V gene sequence: CDR1 LNHNV, CDR2 YYDKDF (reference sequence). The CDR3 DNA is TGTGCCACCGCGGCCGGCACCGGTAATTCACCCCTCCACTTT. It yields the protein CATAAGTGNSPLHF.

The chain has TRBV9 and TRBJ2-3; 8 nucleotides align to TRBD2. Germline V CDR1 and CDR2: SGDLS, YYNGEE. The CDR3 is 13 residues long. V lost 0 bases and J lost 9; bases outside the gene matches: 3. In nucleotides, the CDR3 is TGTGCCAGCAGCGTAGCTAGCGGGCAGACGCAGTATTTT. Translation: CASSVASGQTQYF.

Only a few counts were recorded for this clone. The V and J genes are TRBV5-4 and TRBJ1-1; the match to TRBD1 covers 7 bases. This CDR3 is built from 15 residues. The V gene end was trimmed by 4 bases and the J gene end by 7 bases; junction bases not matched to a gene: 13. CDR1 and CDR2 (germline): SGHNT, YYREEE (reference sequence). The CDR3 loop reads CASSLRGPADLEAFF. CDR3 in DNA: TGTGCCAGCAGCCTAAGGGGGCCGGCGGACCTTGAAGCTTTCTTT.

At least ten counts were recorded for this clone. The chain has TRBV7-2 and TRBJ1-4; 9 positions agree with TRBD1. From germline, CDR1 is SGHTA and CDR2 FQGNSA. The CDR3 is made up of 15 amino acids. V trimming: 6 bases; J trimming: 4 bases; junction bases outside the gene matches: 6. The CDR3: CASSSRQGGNEKLFF. CDR3 nucleotide sequence: TGTGCCAGCAGTTCTCGACAGGGGGGTAATGAAAAACTGTTTTTT.

This clone was counted at least ten times. The chain couples TRBV10-3 to TRBJ2-7, with D uncertain. This CDR3 is built from 13 residues. Per the germline V gene, CDR1 is ENHRY and CDR2 is SYGVKD. V lost 1 base, J lost 0 bases, and 4 bases lay in between. CDR3 DNA sequence: TGTGCCATCAGTGAGTACAGCTCCTACGAGCAGTACTTC. Its translation is CAISEYSSYEQYF.